The 11 T cell receptor beta chains reported below all come from one sample, sequenced in a study of shared clonotypes between healthy human individuals (dated by TCRdb to about 2020). For the CD8 naive samples, CD45RO-negative cells were positively selected for CCR7, yielding a CD45RA+CCR7+ population from which TemRA cells were excluded. The library was obtained by the immunoSEQ multiplex PCR assay. The source is immuneACCESS, and TCRdb retained only in-frame sequences with V and J called. Part of the clones is not carried over; for the studies checked, unresolved V genes explain less than half of this, and the remainder is unexplained. The sample profile shows about 2.1 million clones; 85% to 95% of them were found once. The ten largest make up under 2% of the sample. Sequencing was done on a sample of naive CD8+ T cells from PBMCs. The cell subset or site label for this specimen denotes: CD45RA+CCR7+. The receptor set was obtained from a man between 18 and 29 years old in good health. Some clones in this sample may be carry-over from other donors' samples.

The chain recombines TRBV9 with TRBJ2-7; 9 bases are shared with TRBD1. The trim removed 3 bases at V and 4 bases at J, leaving 8 bases unmatched. The germline CDR1 and CDR2 sequences are SGDLS and YYNGEE. This CDR3 is 15 amino acids long. Here the CDR3 reads CASSDHDRGDYEQYF. CDR3 nucleotide sequence: TGTGCCAGCAGCGACCACGACAGGGGGGATTACGAGCAGTACTTC.

V gene TRBV19 combines with J gene TRBJ1-5; 7 bases match TRBD1. Germline CDR1 LNHDA, CDR2 SQIVND (reference sequence). The length of the CDR3 is 13 residues. Trimming took 9 bases from V and 6 from J; bases not matched to a gene: 8. This CDR3 is CASRGGSPQPQHF. Here the CDR3 DNA reads TGTGCCAGCAGGGGGGGGAGTCCTCAGCCCCAGCATTTT.

The chain couples TRBV7-6 to TRBJ1-1; 7 nucleotides match TRBD1. The CDR3 extends over 13 amino acids. Losses at the gene ends were 5 bases for V and 4 bases for J; bases not matched to a gene: 4. Germline V lookup: CDR1 SGHVS, CDR2 FNYEAQ. The CDR3 DNA reads TGTGCCAGCAGCGAGAGGGACAGCACTGAAGCTTTCTTT. This encodes CASSERDSTEAFF.

The gene calls are TRBV7-8 and TRBJ1-2; D might be TRBD1 (5 bases). Looked up from germline, CDR1 is SGHVS and CDR2 is FQNEAQ. This CDR3 has 16 residues. Trimming shortened V by 4 bases and J by 0 bases, and 15 bases separated the two germline ends. This CDR3 is CASSSPEGYPNYGYTF. In DNA, the CDR3 is TGTGCCAGCAGCTCTCCAGAGGGGTACCCTAACTATGGCTACACCTTC.

The table lists this clone with a count of one. The chain carries TRBV13 and TRBJ2-7, with 8 bases that match TRBD2. The V and J ends lost 3 bases and 3 bases, in that order; junction bases with no gene match: 1. Per the germline V gene, CDR1 is PRHDT and CDR2 is FYEKMQ (reference sequence). This CDR3 contains 13 residues. This chain's CDR3 is CASSFREGYEQYF. In nucleotides, the CDR3 is TGTGCCAGCAGCTTTCGGGAGGGCTACGAGCAGTACTTC.

This rearrangement joins TRBV28 to TRBJ2-1, with 8 bases matching TRBD1. Germline V gene data show CDR1 as MDHEN and CDR2 as SYDVKM. V lost 6 bases and J lost 7; bases outside the gene matches: 5. The CDR3 has 13 amino acids. CDR3 sequence reads: CASSPRTGNEQFF. CDR3 DNA sequence: TGTGCCAGCAGCCCCCGGACAGGGAATGAGCAGTTCTTC. Based on the CDR3 plus reference TRBV28 and TRBJ2-1, the full variable domain is DVKVTQSSRYLVKRTGEKVFLECVQDMDHENMFWYRQDPGLGLRLIYFSYDVKMKEKGDIPEGYSVSREKKERFSLILESASTNQTSMYLCASSPRTGNEQFFGPGTRLTVL.

The rearrangement joins TRBV27 to TRBJ2-7, with 7 nucleotides matching TRBD1. This CDR3 has 11 amino acids. Per the germline V gene, CDR1 is MNHEY and CDR2 is SMNVEV (reference sequence). This CDR3 reads CAAGTAYEQYF. In nucleotides, the CDR3 is TGTGCAGCTGGGACAGCCTACGAGCAGTACTTC.

V and J are TRBV7-9 and TRBJ2-5; 8 bases agree with TRBD1. Germline loops: CDR1 SEHNR, CDR2 FQNEAQ (reference sequence). CDR3 length equals 17 residues. V lost 0 bases to trimming and J lost 4 bases; unmatched junction nucleotides: 10. DNA of the CDR3: TGTGCCAGCAGCTTAGCGCCTCGACAGGGGCATTTAGAGACCCAGTACTTC. Protein sequence: CASSLAPRQGHLETQYF. Based on the CDR3 plus reference TRBV7-9 and TRBJ2-5, the full variable domain is DTGVSQNPRHKITKRGQNVTFRCDPISEHNRLYWYRQTLGQGPEFLTYFQNEAQLEKSRLLSDRFSAERPKGSFSTLEIQRTEQGDSAMYLCASSLAPRQGHLETQYFGPGTRLLVL.

J is TRBJ2-7 and V is TRBV28; TRBD2 is a possible D gene (6 bases). The germline gives CDR1 MDHEN, CDR2 SYDVKM. This CDR3 is 16 amino acids long. V gave up 0 bases and J gave up 0 bases, with 12 bases separating them. The CDR3 loop reads CASSLWGLLSSYEQYF. The CDR3 nucleotides are TGTGCCAGCAGTTTATGGGGACTGCTGAGCTCCTACGAGCAGTACTTC.

This rearrangement joins TRBV28 to TRBJ1-4; 7 bases are shared with TRBD1. Germline assignment: CDR1 MDHEN and CDR2 SYDVKM. The CDR3 loop spans 11 amino acids. V dropped 9 bases and J dropped 7; count of bases not matched to a gene: 2. The CDR3 loop reads CASQGGEKLFF. DNA for the CDR3: TGTGCCAGTCAGGGGGGTGAAAAACTGTTTTTT.

The CDR3 sequence: CASSWGSNSYNEQFF. The CDR3 nucleotides read TGTGCCAGCAGTTGGGGGTCGAATTCCTACAATGAGCAGTTCTTC. This chain uses TRBV28 with TRBJ2-1; D may correspond to TRBD1 or TRBD2 (5 bases each). V lost 4 bases and J lost 1, with 11 bases in between. Germline values: CDR1 MDHEN, CDR2 SYDVKM. This CDR3 is 15 amino acids long.